The text below deals with one T cell receptor (beta chain). What it binds is unknown. The sample originates from a study of T-cell memory formation after mild COVID-19. Study-level information: Clustering of TCRs was largely donor specific.

Study observations and caveats: CD4/CD8 balance characterized clones contracting day 15 to 85, and CD4+ skew characterized later expanders. For second-wave clones that peaked at day 37, SARS-CoV-2 specificity went unverified.

The CDR3 covers 16 residues. Germline V gene data show CDR1 as SEHNR and CDR2 as FQNEAQ (reference sequence). V gave up 1 base and J gave up 4 bases; unmatched junction bases: 6. MiXCR was run by TCRdb on the 5' RACE reads, yielding one entry per CDR3 protein. The sample lists approximately 580,000 distinct CDR3 sequences; 20% were seen once. This chain connects TRBV7-9 to TRBJ2-3, with 9 bases lining up with TRBD2. Sequencing input: PBMCs or a T cell subset sorted from them (not recorded which). The source is an adult woman who had mild COVID-19 (a few samples of this study predate the infection). Cell type and time point are not known. The CDR3 DNA sequence: TGTGCCAGCAGCTTAGACGGCGGGGGGGCCGCAGATACGCAGTATTTT. Amino acids: CASSLDGGGAADTQYF.